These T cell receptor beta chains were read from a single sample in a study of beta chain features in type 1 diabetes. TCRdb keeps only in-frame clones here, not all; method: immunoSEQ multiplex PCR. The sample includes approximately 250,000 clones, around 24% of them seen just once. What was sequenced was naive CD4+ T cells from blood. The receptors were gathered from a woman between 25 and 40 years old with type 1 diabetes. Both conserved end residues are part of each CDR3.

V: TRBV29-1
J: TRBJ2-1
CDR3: CSVEVASGGHEQFF

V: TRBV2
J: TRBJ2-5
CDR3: CASSALAGKETQYF

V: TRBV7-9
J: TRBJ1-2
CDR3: CASSLGQGAVYGYTF

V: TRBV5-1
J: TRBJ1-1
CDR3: CASSQSGTGSMNTEAFF

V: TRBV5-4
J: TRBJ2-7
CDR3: CASSLPPYEQYF

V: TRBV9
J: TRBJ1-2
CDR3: CASSVGTDYGYTF

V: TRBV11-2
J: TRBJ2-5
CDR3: CASSLPRQETQYF

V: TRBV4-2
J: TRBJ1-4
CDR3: CASSHDRGQDEKLFF

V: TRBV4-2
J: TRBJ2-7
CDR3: CASSHEPSLAENSYEQYF

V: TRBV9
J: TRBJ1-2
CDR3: CASSPRTDNYGYTF

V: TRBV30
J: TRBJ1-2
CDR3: CAWIRQGRGGYTF

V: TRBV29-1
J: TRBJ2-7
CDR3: CSVEETASDEQYF

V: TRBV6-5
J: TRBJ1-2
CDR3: CASSYVGDGYTF

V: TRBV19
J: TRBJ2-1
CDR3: CASSVGGYNEQFF

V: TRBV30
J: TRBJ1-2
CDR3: CAWSQMKGPHGYTF

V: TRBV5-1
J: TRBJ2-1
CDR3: CASRREGYNEQFF

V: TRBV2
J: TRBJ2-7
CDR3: CASRVGTFYEQYF

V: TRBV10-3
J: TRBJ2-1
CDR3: CAISESRGRGRASNEQFF

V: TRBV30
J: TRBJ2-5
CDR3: CAWERGRQETQYF

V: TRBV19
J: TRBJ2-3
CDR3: CASTPGGLADTDTQYF

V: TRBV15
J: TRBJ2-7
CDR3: CATSRGSSGRRYEQYF

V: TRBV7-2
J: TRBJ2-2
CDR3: CASSLEIGLAGMAGELFF

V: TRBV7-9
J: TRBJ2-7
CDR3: CASSYQTVDYEQYF

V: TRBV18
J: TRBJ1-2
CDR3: CASSARQEGYTF

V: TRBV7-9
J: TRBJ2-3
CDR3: CASSSGRLADTQYF

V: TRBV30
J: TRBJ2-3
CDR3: CAWSVQSGNTQYF

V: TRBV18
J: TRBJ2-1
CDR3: CASSLSVAGSNEQFF

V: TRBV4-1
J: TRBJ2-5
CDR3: CASSIKETQYF

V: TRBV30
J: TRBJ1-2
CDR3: CAWSGYRGSGYGYTF

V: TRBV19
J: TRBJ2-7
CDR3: CASSIDQGRAYEQYF

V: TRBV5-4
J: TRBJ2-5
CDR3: CASSLMTGVETQYF

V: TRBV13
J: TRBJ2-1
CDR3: CASSRTSGLGDEQFF

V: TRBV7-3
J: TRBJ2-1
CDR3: CASSLRRGDEQFF

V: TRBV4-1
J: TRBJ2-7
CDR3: CASSQLGSGEQYF

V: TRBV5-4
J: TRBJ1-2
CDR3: CASSLGRDYGYTF

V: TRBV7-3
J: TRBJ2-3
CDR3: CASSSGTAANTQYF

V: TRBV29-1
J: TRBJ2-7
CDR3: CSVSDRLFSYEQYF

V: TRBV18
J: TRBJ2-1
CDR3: CASSPPSASGSNEQFF

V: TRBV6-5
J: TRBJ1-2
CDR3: CASSYSNRRHYGYTF